This T cell receptor beta chain was sequenced during a study of T-cell reconstitution after alpha-beta-depleted transplantation in children (dated by TCRdb to 2015 to 2016). In the study overall: Using TCR repertoire profiling, the study followed T-cell immune reconstitution in a quantitative way in children after TCRalphabeta/CD19-depleted allogeneic hematopoietic cell transplantation.

The CDR3 goes from the cysteine to the phenylalanine over 16 residues. Only CDR3 DNA is held: 48 bases, read in frame from base 1. Compared with germline, V lacks 2 bases and J lacks 3 bases; bases without a gene match: 6. This clonotype was counted ten times or more. Its antigen remains unidentified. Base qualities are not provided; no much larger clone lies one nucleotide away. Libraries were prepared through PCR. Reads for this sample came from an Illumina HiSeq 2500. To normalize quantification of the TCRbeta repertoire, the TCR libraries were built with molecular barcoding that relied on unique molecular identifiers. TCRdb reprocessing: public reads trimmed at Q25 with fastp, clones called with MiXCR, in-frame beta chains kept. Each CDR3 protein appears once, grouped with its most common genes and DNA. The sample data list 230,000 or so distinct CDR3 sequences, and around 11% of these were observed just once. The leading ten clones occupy 2% to 3% of the sample.

The V gene is TRBV12-3 or TRBV12-4 and the J gene is TRBJ2-3; TRBD2 agrees with 9 junctional bases. Specimen: PBMCs from the stem cell graft donor, collected from the stem cell graft. The TCR originated in a human donor who donated a stem cell graft to a child with acute lymphoblastic leukemia. For the CDR3, the sequence is CASSLRASGVTDTQYF. DNA sequence: TGTGCCAGCAGTTTACGGGCTAGCGGGGTGACAGATACGCAGTATTTT.